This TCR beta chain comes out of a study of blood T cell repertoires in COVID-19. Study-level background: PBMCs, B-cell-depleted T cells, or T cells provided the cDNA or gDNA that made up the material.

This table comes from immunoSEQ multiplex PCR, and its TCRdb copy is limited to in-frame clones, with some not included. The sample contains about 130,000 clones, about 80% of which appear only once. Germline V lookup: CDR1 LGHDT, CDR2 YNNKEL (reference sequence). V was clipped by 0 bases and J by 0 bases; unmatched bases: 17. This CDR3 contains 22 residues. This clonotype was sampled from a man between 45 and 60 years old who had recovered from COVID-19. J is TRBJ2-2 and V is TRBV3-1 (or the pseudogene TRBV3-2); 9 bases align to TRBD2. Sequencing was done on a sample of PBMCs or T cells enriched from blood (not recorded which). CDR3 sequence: CASSQEGREASGEKPNTGELFF. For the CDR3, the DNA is TGTGCCAGCAGCCAAGAAGGGAGGGAGGCTAGCGGGGAGAAACCGAACACCGGGGAGCTGTTTTTT.